The clone carrying this T cell receptor (beta chain) appeared many times. Its antigen is undetermined. The data are from a study of T cells in Graves' hyperthyroidism and ophthalmopathy. This CDR3 is 15 amino acids long. J lost 10 bases, V lost 7 bases, and 8 bases had no gene match. Germline lookup yields CDR1 KGHDR and CDR2 SFDVKD. Whole-study results and caveats: Appearing also in blood were most of the thyroid clonotypes expanded above 0.001.

Authors of the study amplified TCR beta CDR3 regions from RNA transcripts. RT-PCR in the first round (using the HTBI primer set) targeted the TCR CDR3. MiXCR, run by TCRdb on the multiplex PCR reads, gives a single entry per CDR3 protein. The sample lists some 250,000 distinct CDR3 sequences, more than 14% occurring once. With a duration under 2 months, the hyperthyroidism was newly diagnosed in patients aged 18 to 65. Criteria for exclusion of patients were uncontrolled infection, other autoimmune disease, pregnancy or lactation. The chain joins TRBV24-1 to TRBJ2-1; the match to TRBD2 covers 14 bases. The receptor's source is a woman aged 40 to 55 with Graves' hyperthyroidism that later progressed to Graves' ophthalmopathy. The sequenced sample consisted of blood. The DNA for the CDR3 is TGTGCCACCAGCGAATCAAGGACTAGCGGGAGGGAGCAGTTCTTC. This encodes CATSESRTSGREQFF.